These 6 T cell receptor beta chains came from one sample sequenced in a study of cytomegalovirus exposure and HLA in healthy donors listed by TCRdb under 2017. Receptor libraries were prepared by the immunoSEQ multiplex PCR assay. For the multiplex PCR, a mixture combining 60 forward primers for TCR Vbeta segments and 13 reverse primers for TCR Jbeta segments was used. Drawn from immuneACCESS, this table holds only the in-frame rearrangements with V and J called that TCRdb kept. Clones are partly lost; checked studies trace under half to an unresolved V gene and leave the rest unexplained. The sample yields under 90,000 clones; roughly 80% were counted once. The ten largest clones take up over 2% of the sample. Sequencing was done on a sample of PBMCs. These receptors all come from a man aged 40-50 years in good health and CMV-seronegative.

Here the CDR3 reads CASSPPGGATEEQYF. The CDR3, as DNA: TGTGCCAGCAGCCCCCCAGGCGGGGCGACCGAGGAGCAGTACTTC. The gene calls are TRBV28 and TRBJ2-7, with D possibly being TRBD2 (6 bases). The CDR3 totals 15 residues. V was trimmed by 6 bases and J by 7 bases, leaving 22 bases between them. Germline CDR1 MDHEN, CDR2 SYDVKM.

V is TRBV9 and J is TRBJ2-2; D is perhaps TRBD1 (5 bases). Deletions cut 3 bases from V and 0 bases from J, with 9 bases between. Per germline, CDR1 SGDLS and CDR2 YYNGEE. This CDR3 contains 15 residues. For the CDR3, the DNA is TGTGCCAGCAGCGCCCAGGGTGCGAACACCGGGGAGCTGTTTTTT. It is translated as CASSAQGANTGELFF. The full variable domain, rest sourced from reference TRBV9 and TRBJ2-2, is DSGVTQTPKHLITATGQRVTLRCSPRSGDLSVYWYQQSLDQGLQFLIQYYNGEERAKGNILERFSAQQFPDLHSELNLSSLELGDSALYFCASSAQGANTGELFFGEGSRLTVL.

This clone has only one observation. The chain is built from TRBV6-5 and TRBJ1-3; 9 bases are a match to TRBD1. This CDR3 contains 14 residues. The junction had 5 bases not matched to a gene; V was cut back by 6 bases and J by 5 bases. CDR1 is MNHEY and CDR2 is SVGAGI in the germline V gene. CDR3 sequence: CASRLDRGRNTIYF. CDR3 in DNA: TGTGCCAGCAGGCTGGACAGGGGAAGAAACACCATATATTTT.

With respect to this clone: Other DNA sequences in the sample encode the same CDR3. J is TRBJ1-2 and V is TRBV5-1; D may be TRBD1 (6 bases). Per the germline V gene, CDR1 is SGHRS and CDR2 is YFSETQ. The CDR3 contains 15 residues. The V end was cut by 4 bases, the J end by 4 bases, with 17 bases between. The DNA for the CDR3 is TGCGCCAGCAGCCTACAAACCGGACAGATCTATGGCTACACCTTC. This sequence encodes CASSLQTGQIYGYTF.

The chain has TRBV5-8 and TRBJ1-3; D not resolved. The V end lost 1 base, the J end lost 0 bases, and 8 bases lay between the germline ends. The CDR3 covers 15 residues. Per the germline V gene, CDR1 is SGHTS and CDR2 is YDEGEE. The CDR3 coding sequence is TGTGCCAGCAGCTTGAGGCGGATCTCTGGAAACACCATATATTTT. Translation gives CASSLRRISGNTIYF.

This clone was picked up many times. The chain employs TRBV5-1 and TRBJ1-2; TRBD1 is a possible D gene (6 bases). The CDR3 runs to 15 residues. The germline V gene has CDR1 SGHRS and CDR2 YFSETQ. V was pared by 0 bases and J by 4 bases, with 13 bases between. The CDR3, as DNA: TGCGCCAGCAGCTTGGCCAGGGTAGGGGGCTATGGCTACACCTTC. Translation gives CASSLARVGGYGYTF. The variable domain in full, completed from reference TRBV5-1 and TRBJ1-2, reads KAGVTQTPRYLIKTRGQQVTLSCSPISGHRSVSWYQQTPGQGLQFLFEYFSETQRNKGNFPGRFSGRQFSNSRSEMNVSTLELGDSALYLCASSLARVGGYGYTFGSGTRLTVV.